These 30 T cell receptor beta chains were sequenced from one sample in a study of T cell clusters in autoimmune cytopenias. Each sample's input was 250 ng genomic DNA, roughly 40,000 genome equivalents. One tube held mixed TRB-A and TRB-B primer pools for touch-down PCR. No DNA is given; TCRdb re-called the multiplex PCR reads and lists each CDR3 protein once. The sample has fewer than 6,500 distinct CDR3 sequences; the top ten hold 8.2%. These data were also filed under a second study, of T cell repertoires in aging, cancer and after chemotherapy.

Sequenced sample: peripheral blood. These receptors were obtained from a human donor in good health.

This chain links TRBV27 with TRBJ2-3; as DNA is missing, the TRBD1 call by TCRdb cannot be tested. The CDR3 has 15 residues. Germline V CDR1 and CDR2: MNHEY, SMNVEV (reference sequence). The CDR3 spells CASSFNPRGTDTQYF.

Measured by frequency, this clonotype is medium-sized. This chain connects TRBV19 to TRBJ2-5; there is no DNA to check the TCRdb D call of TRBD2. This CDR3 region has 15 residues. Germline CDR1 and CDR2: LNHDA and SQIVND (reference sequence). This CDR3 reads CATTTRSLGQETQYF.

This chain joins TRBV27 and TRBJ2-3; TCRdb lists TRBD2, though no DNA is available to test this call. Germline V CDR1 and CDR2: MNHEY, SMNVEV (reference sequence). The CDR3 has 15 residues. The chain's CDR3 is CASSESSGVTDTQYF.

The gene calls are TRBV7-6 and TRBJ2-2; TCRdb names TRBD1, which stays unverified in the absence of DNA. The germline gives CDR1 SGHVS, CDR2 FNYEAQ. This CDR3 region has 14 residues. CDR3: CASSRTGSTGELFF.

This chain uses TRBV5-6 with TRBJ2-1. The germline gives CDR1 SGHDT, CDR2 YYEEEE. The CDR3 is 16 amino acids. CDR3 residues: CASSLTGMLTYNEQFF.

The gene calls are TRBV12-3 or TRBV12-4 and TRBJ2-1; TCRdb names TRBD1, which stays unverified in the absence of DNA. This CDR3 has 14 amino acids. The CDR3 sequence is CASSFIPGEIEQFF.

The CDR3 loop is CASRVGSYEQYF. V and J are TRBV13 and TRBJ2-7. CDR3 length equals 12 residues. The germline V gene encodes CDR1 PRHDT and CDR2 FYEKMQ (reference sequence).

The chain's CDR3 is CASSPFRTGTGVGFF. The chain couples TRBV6-2 or TRBV6-3 to TRBJ2-1; TCRdb proposes TRBD1, but this gene call is untestable without DNA. Per germline, CDR1 MNHEY and CDR2 SVGEGT. The CDR3 is 15 residues long.

By frequency, this clonotype is large. The J gene is TRBJ2-2, the V gene TRBV19. Germline CDR1 is LNHDA and CDR2 is SQIVND (reference sequence). This CDR3 has 14 residues. The CDR3: CASSIEHFTGELFF.

The chain links TRBV27 to TRBJ2-1. The CDR3 has 12 amino acids. Germline CDR1 MNHEY, CDR2 SMNVEV (reference sequence). CDR3 protein: CASSLRNNEQFF.

The gene calls are TRBV15 and TRBJ1-1. Germline values: CDR1 LNHNV, CDR2 YYDKDF (reference sequence). The CDR3 runs 14 residues. The CDR3 region is CATSKGFLNTEAFF. The full variable domain, in which reference TRBV15 and TRBJ1-1 provide the parts outside the CDR3, is DAMVIQNPRYQVTQFGKPVTLSCSQTLNHNVMYWYQQKSSQAPKLLFHYYDKDFNNEADTPDNFQSRRPNTSFCFLDIRSPGLGDTAMYLCATSKGFLNTEAFFGQGTRLTVV.

The genes are TRBV10-1 and TRBJ1-6. The CDR3 consists of 13 residues. CDR1 WNHNN and CDR2 SYGVQD come from the germline V gene (reference sequence). The CDR3 spells CASKRHYNSPLHF.

By frequency, this clonotype registers medium-sized (0.01 to 0.1%). The J gene is TRBJ1-5, the V gene TRBV19; lacking DNA, the TRBD1 call made by TCRdb goes unchecked. CDR1 LNHDA and CDR2 SQIVND come from the germline V gene (reference sequence). This CDR3 is 14 amino acids long. The CDR3 loop reads CASSIGQNYQPQHF. The whole variable domain, filled in from reference TRBV19 and TRBJ1-5, reads DGGITQSPKYLFRKEGQNVTLSCEQNLNHDAMYWYRQDPGQGLRLIYYSQIVNDFQKGDIAEGYSVSREKKESFPLTVTSAQKNPTAFYLCASSIGQNYQPQHFGDGTRLSIL.

V and J are TRBV6-2 or TRBV6-3 and TRBJ1-5. CDR1 is MNHEY, CDR2 SVGEGT, per germline. The CDR3 totals 14 residues. The CDR3 is CASSTTFFNQPQHF.

The gene calls are TRBV6-1 and TRBJ2-7. The CDR3 is made up of 17 amino acids. Looked up from germline, CDR1 is MNHNS and CDR2 is SASEGT. The CDR3 protein is CASSADVGPRDPYEQYF.

Measured by frequency, this clonotype is medium-sized (0.01 to 0.1%). The chain employs TRBV29-1 and TRBJ1-3. Germline assignment: CDR1 SQVTM and CDR2 ANQGSEA. CDR3 size: 11 residues. This CDR3 reads CSVVYGNTIYF.

J is TRBJ2-2 and V is TRBV27; without DNA, the TCRdb call of TRBD2 cannot be checked. Germline-derived CDR1 and CDR2 are MNHEY and SMNVEV (reference sequence). The CDR3 contains 16 residues. The CDR3 loop is CASRSLAGGATGELFF.

The chain couples TRBV6-1 to TRBJ1-3. Germline assignment: CDR1 MNHNS and CDR2 SASEGT. CDR3 length equals 13 residues. CDR3 in amino acids: CASSSSSGNTIYF.

Frequency places this clonotype as medium-sized. The V call is TRBV15, the J call TRBJ2-2; TCRdb calls TRBD2, which cannot be checked without DNA. This CDR3 has 16 residues. Germline-derived CDR1 and CDR2 are LNHNV and YYDKDF (reference sequence). The CDR3 is CATSSVIAGNTGELFF.

This clonotype is labeled medium-sized (0.01 to 0.1%) based on frequency. The V gene is TRBV6-5, the J gene TRBJ2-2; with no DNA, the TCRdb D assignment of TRBD1 cannot be verified. The germline gives CDR1 MNHEY, CDR2 SVGAGI. This CDR3 spans 16 amino acids. The CDR3 reads CASSYPGHSNTGELFF.

By frequency, this clonotype registers medium-sized. The chain couples TRBV7-9 to TRBJ2-5; no DNA is available, so the TRBD2 call from TCRdb remains unchecked. The CDR3 totals 16 residues. Germline values: CDR1 SEHNR, CDR2 FQNEAQ (reference sequence). This CDR3 reads CASSLAPRGGLKTQYF.

The CDR3 loop reads CASTRPIWNTEAFF. This rearrangement joins TRBV19 to TRBJ1-1. The length of the CDR3 is 14 residues. Germline values: CDR1 LNHDA, CDR2 SQIVND (reference sequence).

Its frequency marks this clonotype as medium-sized (0.01 to 0.1%). This chain links TRBV29-1 with TRBJ1-1; TCRdb's D call of TRBD1 is untestable without DNA. From germline, CDR1 is SQVTM and CDR2 ANQGSEA. CDR3 length: 15 amino acids. Here the CDR3 reads CSVYKTGNYNTEAFF.

V and J are TRBV6-1 and TRBJ1-1; TCRdb reports TRBD1, a call that lacks DNA to check it against. The V gene's germline CDR1 is MNHNS and CDR2 SASEGT. The CDR3 covers 14 residues. The CDR3 loop reads CASRQGALNTEAFF.

The chain carries TRBV12-3 or TRBV12-4 and TRBJ2-3. The CDR3 loop spans 12 amino acids. CDR3 amino acids: CASSLNGDTQYF.

The genes are TRBV6-5 and TRBJ1-5. The CDR3 has 15 residues. CDR1 and CDR2 (germline): MNHEY, SVGAGI. This chain's CDR3 is CASSPDLGSNQPQHF.

This chain joins TRBV20-1 and TRBJ2-7; without DNA, the TCRdb call of TRBD1 cannot be checked. The CDR3 contains 14 residues. The V gene's germline CDR1 is DFQATT and CDR2 SNEGSKA (reference sequence). The CDR3 loop is CSARVGTGNNEQYF.

The chain has TRBV6-2 or TRBV6-3 and TRBJ1-2. This CDR3 is built from 14 residues. CDR1 is MNHEY and CDR2 is SVGEGT in the germline V gene. CDR3 protein: CASSYTDKIRGYTF.

The chain joins TRBV6-5 to TRBJ1-2; the D call from TCRdb, TRBD1, cannot be confirmed without DNA. From germline, CDR1 is MNHEY and CDR2 SVGAGI. The CDR3 has 15 residues. CDR3: CASSRSDRGDYGYTF.

The V gene is TRBV27, the J gene TRBJ2-7; TCRdb lists TRBD1, though no DNA is available to test this call. The V gene's germline CDR1 is MNHEY and CDR2 SMNVEV (reference sequence). CDR3 length: 12 amino acids. The CDR3 loop is CASIGQGVEQYF.